This T cell receptor (beta chain) was captured by sequencing in a study of T cell responses to AZD1222 COVID-19 vaccine. Broader study findings: Spike-specific TCR breadth and depth were elevated following two AZD1222 doses. Clonal diversity was possibly underestimated, and the donors were mostly white British, with more females. In the spike-specific TCR repertoire, nearly half reportedly target unmutated variant regions.

Comments on this clone: Its target is unknown.

Trimming stripped 5 bases from V and 3 bases from J, with 11 bases between. CDR3 length equals 14 residues. From germline, CDR1 is SEHNR and CDR2 FQNEAQ (reference sequence). Clones were read by immunoSEQ multiplex PCR, and TCRdb kept only the in-frame ones, dropping some. The data contain some 140,000 clones, 70% to 90% of them singletons. Sequences were derived from peripheral blood, sampled on day 0 of AZD1222 vaccination. This chain joins TRBV7-9 and TRBJ1-5; D gene unclear. The clonotype comes from an adult in good health. The CDR3 nucleotides are TGTGCCAGCAGCCCCCTAGGGCCCAATCAGCCCCAGCATTTT. This encodes CASSPLGPNQPQHF.